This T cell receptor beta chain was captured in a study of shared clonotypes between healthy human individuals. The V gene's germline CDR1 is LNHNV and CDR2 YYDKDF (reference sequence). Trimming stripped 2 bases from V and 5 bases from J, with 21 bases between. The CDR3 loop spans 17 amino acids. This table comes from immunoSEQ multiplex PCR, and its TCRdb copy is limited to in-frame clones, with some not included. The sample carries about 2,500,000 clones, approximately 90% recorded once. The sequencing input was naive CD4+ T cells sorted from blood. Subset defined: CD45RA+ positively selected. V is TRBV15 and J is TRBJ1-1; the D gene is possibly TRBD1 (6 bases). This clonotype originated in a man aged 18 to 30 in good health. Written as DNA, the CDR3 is TGTGCCACCAGCAGACACGGGACCAGAAGGAGGGGGACTGAAGCTTTCTTT. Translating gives CATSRHGTRRRGTEAFF.